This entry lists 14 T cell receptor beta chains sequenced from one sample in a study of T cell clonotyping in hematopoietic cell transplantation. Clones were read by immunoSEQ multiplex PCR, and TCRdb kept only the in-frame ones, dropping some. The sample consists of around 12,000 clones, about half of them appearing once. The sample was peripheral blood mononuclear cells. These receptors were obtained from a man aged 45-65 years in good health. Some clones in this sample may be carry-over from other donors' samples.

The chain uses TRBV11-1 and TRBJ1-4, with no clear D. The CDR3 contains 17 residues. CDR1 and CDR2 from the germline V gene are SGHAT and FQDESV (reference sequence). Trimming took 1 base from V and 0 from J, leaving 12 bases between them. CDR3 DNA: TGTGCCAGCAGCTTAGTGGAAGATCAAACAACTAATGAAAAACTGTTTTTT. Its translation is CASSLVEDQTTNEKLFF.

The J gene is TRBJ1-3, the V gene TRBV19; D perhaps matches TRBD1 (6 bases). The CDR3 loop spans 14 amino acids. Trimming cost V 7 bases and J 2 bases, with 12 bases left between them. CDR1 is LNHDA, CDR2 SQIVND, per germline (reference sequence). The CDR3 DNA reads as TGTGCCAGTACGGGGGCGCCCCCTGGAAACACCATATATTTT. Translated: CASTGAPPGNTIYF.

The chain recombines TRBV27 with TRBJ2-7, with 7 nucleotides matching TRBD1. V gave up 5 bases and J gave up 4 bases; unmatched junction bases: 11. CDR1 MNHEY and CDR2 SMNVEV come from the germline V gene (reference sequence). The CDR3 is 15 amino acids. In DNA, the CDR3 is TGTGCCAGCAGTCTCACGACAGGGTCCCCTTACGAGCAGTACTTC. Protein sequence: CASSLTTGSPYEQYF.

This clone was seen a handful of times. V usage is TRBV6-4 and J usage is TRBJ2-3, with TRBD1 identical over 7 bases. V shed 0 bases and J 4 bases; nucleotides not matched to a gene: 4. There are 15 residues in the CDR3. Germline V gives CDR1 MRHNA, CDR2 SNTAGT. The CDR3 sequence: CASSDSEGAPDTQYF. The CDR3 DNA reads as TGTGCCAGCAGTGACTCTGAGGGGGCCCCAGATACGCAGTATTTT.

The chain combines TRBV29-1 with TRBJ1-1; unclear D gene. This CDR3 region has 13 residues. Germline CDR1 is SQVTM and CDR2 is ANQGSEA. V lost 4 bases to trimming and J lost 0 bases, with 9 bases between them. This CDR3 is CSVAPSMNTEAFF. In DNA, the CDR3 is TGCAGCGTTGCCCCGTCGATGAACACTGAAGCTTTCTTT. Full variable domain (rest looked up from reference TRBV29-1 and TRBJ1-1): SAVISQKPSRDICQRGTSLTIQCQVDSQVTMMFWYRQQPGQSLTLIATANQGSEATYESGFVIDKFPISRPNLTFSTLTVSNMSPEDSSIYLCSVAPSMNTEAFFGQGTRLTVV.

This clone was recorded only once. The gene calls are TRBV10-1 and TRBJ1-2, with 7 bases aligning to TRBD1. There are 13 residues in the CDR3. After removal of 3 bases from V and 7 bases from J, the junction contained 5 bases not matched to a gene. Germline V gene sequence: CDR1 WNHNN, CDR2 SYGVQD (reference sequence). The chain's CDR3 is CASSEDRDGGYTF. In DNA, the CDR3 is TGCGCCAGCAGTGAAGACAGGGATGGTGGCTACACCTTC.

The CDR3 loop reads CASSPSGITSKNIQYF. CDR3 DNA: TGTGCCAGCAGTCCAAGCGGGATTACGTCCAAAAACATTCAGTACTTC. The chain links TRBV27 to TRBJ2-4, with TRBD2 matching over 7 bases. The CDR3 length is 16 residues. V lost 5 bases and J lost 2; bases outside the gene matches: 9. Germline lookup yields CDR1 MNHEY and CDR2 SMNVEV (reference sequence).

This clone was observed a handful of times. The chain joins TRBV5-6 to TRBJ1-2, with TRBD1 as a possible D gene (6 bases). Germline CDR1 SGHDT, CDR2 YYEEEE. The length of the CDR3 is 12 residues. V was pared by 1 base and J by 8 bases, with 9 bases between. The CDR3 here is CASSLTGFGYTF. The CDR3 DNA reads TGTGCCAGCAGCTTGACAGGGTTCGGCTACACCTTC. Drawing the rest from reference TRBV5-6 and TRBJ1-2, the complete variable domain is DAGVTQSPTHLIKTRGQQVTLRCSPKSGHDTVSWYQQALGQGPQFIFQYYEEEERQRGNFPDRFSGHQFPNYSSELNVNALLLGDSALYLCASSLTGFGYTFGSGTRLTVV.

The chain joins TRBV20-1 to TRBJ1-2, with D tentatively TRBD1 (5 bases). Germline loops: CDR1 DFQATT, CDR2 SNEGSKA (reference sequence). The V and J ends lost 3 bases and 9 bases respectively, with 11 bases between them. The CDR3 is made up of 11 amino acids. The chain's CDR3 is CSASRAGRYTF. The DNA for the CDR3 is TGCAGTGCTAGCCGGGCAGGGCGCTACACCTTC.

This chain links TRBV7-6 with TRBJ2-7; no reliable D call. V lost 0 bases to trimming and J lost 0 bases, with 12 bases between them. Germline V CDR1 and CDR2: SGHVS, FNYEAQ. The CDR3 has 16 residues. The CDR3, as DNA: TGTGCCAGCAGCTTAGCGCTGGGCGTCAGCTCCTACGAGCAGTACTTC. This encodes CASSLALGVSSYEQYF.

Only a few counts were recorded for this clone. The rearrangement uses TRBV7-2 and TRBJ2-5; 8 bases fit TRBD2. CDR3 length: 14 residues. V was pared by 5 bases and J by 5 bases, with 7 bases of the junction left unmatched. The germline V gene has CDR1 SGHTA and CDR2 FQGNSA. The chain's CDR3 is CASSPRRTSETQYF. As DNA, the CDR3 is TGTGCCAGCAGCCCCCGGAGGACTAGCGAGACCCAGTACTTC.

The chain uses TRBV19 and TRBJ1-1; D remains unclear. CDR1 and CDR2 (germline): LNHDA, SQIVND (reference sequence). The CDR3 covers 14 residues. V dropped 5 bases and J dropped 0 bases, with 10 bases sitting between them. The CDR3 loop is CASSPAGVNTEAFF. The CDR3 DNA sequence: TGTGCCAGTAGTCCTGCGGGTGTGAACACTGAAGCTTTCTTT.

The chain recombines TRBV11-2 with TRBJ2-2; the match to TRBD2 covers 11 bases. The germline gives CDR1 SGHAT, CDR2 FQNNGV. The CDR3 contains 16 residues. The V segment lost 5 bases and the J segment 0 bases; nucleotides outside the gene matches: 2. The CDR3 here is CASSVSGRANTGELFF. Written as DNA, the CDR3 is TGTGCCAGCAGCGTTAGCGGGAGGGCGAACACCGGGGAGCTGTTTTTT.

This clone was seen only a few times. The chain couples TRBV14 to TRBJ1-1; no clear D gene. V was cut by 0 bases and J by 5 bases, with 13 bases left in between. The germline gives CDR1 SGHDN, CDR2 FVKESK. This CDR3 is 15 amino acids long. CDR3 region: CASSQEEWPRTEAFF. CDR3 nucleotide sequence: TGTGCCAGCAGCCAAGAAGAATGGCCCCGAACTGAAGCTTTCTTT. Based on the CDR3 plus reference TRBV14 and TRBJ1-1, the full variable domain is EAGVTQFPSHSVIEKGQTVTLRCDPISGHDNLYWYRRVMGKEIKFLLHFVKESKQDESGMPNNRFLAERTGGTYSTLKVQPAELEDSGVYFCASSQEEWPRTEAFFGQGTRLTVV.